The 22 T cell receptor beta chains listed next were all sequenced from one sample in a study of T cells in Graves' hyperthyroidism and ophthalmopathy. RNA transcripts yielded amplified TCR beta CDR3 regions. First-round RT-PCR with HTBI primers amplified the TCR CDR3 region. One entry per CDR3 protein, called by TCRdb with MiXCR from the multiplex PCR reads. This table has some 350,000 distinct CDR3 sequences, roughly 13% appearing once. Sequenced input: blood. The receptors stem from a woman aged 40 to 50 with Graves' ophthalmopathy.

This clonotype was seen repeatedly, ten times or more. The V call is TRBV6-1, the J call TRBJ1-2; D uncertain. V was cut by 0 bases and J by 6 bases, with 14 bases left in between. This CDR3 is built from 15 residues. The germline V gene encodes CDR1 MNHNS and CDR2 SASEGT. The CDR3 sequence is CASSEALSNANGYTF. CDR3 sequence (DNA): TGTGCCAGCAGTGAAGCGCTCTCCAATGCAAATGGCTACACCTTC.

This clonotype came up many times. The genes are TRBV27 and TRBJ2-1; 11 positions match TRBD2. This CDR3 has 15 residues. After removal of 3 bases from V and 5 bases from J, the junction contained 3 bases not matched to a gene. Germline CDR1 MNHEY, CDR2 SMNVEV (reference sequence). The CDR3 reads CASSFSGRANNEQFF. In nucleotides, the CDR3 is TGTGCCAGCAGTTTTAGCGGGAGGGCCAACAATGAGCAGTTCTTC.

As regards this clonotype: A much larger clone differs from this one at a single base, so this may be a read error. The CDR3 DNA follows: TGTGCCAGCAGCATGGGACTAGCGGGTACCCTTTACGAGCAGTACTTC. It yields the protein CASSMGLAGTLYEQYF. The V gene is TRBV12-3 or TRBV12-4, the J gene TRBJ2-7; 12 bases are shared with TRBD2. This CDR3 has 16 amino acids. V lost 6 bases and J lost 4; bases outside the gene matches: 10.

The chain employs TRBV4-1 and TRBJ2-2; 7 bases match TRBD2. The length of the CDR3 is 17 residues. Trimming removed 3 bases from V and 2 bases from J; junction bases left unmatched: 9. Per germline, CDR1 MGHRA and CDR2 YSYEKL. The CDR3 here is CASSHVGAGTNTGELFF. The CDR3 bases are TGCGCCAGCAGCCATGTTGGAGCGGGAACCAACACCGGGGAGCTGTTTTTT.

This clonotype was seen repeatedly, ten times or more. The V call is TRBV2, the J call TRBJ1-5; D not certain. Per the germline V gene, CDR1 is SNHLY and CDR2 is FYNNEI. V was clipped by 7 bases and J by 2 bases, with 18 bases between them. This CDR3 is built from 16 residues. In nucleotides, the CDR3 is TGTGCCAGCAACCCTTTCCGACCCGGGGGCAATCAGCCCCAGCATTTT. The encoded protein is CASNPFRPGGNQPQHF.

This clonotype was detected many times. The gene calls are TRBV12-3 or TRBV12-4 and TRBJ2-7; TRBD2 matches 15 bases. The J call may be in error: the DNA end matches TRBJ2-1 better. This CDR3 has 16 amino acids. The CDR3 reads CASSLGTSGGAYEQFF. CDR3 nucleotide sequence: TGTGCCAGCAGTTTAGGGACTAGCGGGGGGGCCTACGAGCAGTTCTTC.

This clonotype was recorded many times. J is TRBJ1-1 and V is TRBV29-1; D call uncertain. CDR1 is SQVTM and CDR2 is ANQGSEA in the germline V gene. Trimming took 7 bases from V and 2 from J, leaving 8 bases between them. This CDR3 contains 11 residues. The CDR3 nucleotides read TGCAGCGCTAGAAAAAACACTGAAGCTTTCTTT. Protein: CSARKNTEAFF. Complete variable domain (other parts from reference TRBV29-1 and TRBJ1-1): SAVISQKPSRDICQRGTSLTIQCQVDSQVTMMFWYRQQPGQSLTLIATANQGSEATYESGFVIDKFPISRPNLTFSTLTVSNMSPEDSSIYLCSARKNTEAFFGQGTRLTVV.

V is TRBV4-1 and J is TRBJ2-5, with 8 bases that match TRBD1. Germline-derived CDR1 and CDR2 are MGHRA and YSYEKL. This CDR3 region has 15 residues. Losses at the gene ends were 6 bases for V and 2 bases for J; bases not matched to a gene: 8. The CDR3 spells CASRSVTGGQETQYF. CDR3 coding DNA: TGCGCCAGCAGATCGGTAACAGGGGGTCAAGAGACCCAGTACTTC.

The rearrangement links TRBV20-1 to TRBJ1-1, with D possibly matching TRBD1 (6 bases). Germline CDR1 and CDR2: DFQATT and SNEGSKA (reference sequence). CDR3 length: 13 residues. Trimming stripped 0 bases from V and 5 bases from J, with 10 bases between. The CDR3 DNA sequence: TGCAGTGCTAGAGATTTTAGGGGGACTGAAGCTTTCTTT. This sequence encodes CSARDFRGTEAFF.

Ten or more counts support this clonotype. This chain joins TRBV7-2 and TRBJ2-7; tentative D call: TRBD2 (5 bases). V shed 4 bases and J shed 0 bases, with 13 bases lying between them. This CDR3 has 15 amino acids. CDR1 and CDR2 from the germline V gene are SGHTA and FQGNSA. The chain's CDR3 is CASSSSRGSSYEQYF. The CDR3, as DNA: TGTGCCAGCAGCTCATCCCGTGGGAGCTCCTACGAGCAGTACTTC.

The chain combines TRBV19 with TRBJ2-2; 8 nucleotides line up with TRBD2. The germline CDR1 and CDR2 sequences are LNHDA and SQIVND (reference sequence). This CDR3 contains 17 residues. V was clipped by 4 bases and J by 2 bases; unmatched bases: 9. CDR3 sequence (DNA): TGTGCCAGTAGTACTCTCGGGGGGGGGTTAAACACCGGGGAGCTGTTTTTT. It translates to CASSTLGGGLNTGELFF.

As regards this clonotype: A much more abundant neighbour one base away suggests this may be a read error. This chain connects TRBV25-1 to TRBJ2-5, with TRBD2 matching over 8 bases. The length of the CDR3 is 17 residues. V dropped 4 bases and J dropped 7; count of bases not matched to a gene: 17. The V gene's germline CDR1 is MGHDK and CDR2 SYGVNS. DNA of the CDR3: TGTGCCAGCAGTGTAGGGATTAGCGGGGCCCATGGTGTGACCCAGTACTTC. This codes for CASSVGISGAHGVTQYF.

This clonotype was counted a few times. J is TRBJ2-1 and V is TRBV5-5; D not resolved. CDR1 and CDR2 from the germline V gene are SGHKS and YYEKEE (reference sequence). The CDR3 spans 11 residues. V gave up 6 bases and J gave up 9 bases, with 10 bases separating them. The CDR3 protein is CASNLVGEQFF. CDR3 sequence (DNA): TGTGCCAGCAACCTAGTTGGTGAGCAGTTCTTC. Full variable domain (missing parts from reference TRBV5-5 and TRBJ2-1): DAGVTQSPTHLIKTRGQQVTLRCSPISGHKSVSWYQQVLGQGPQFIFQYYEKEERGRGNFPDRFSARQFPNYSSELNVNALLLGDSALYLCASNLVGEQFFGPGTRLTVL.

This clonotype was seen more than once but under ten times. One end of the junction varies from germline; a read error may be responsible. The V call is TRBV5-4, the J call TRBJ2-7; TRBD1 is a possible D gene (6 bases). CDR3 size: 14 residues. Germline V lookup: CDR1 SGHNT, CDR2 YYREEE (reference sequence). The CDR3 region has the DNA TGTGCCGGCAGCGATGCCGGGACAACCTACGAGCAGTACTTC. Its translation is CAGSDAGTTYEQYF.

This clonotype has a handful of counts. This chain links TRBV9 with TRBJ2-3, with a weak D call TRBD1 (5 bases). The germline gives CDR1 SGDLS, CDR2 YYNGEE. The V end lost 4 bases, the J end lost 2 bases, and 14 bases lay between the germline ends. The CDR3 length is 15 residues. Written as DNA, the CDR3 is TGTGCCAGCAGCTTTAGTACAGGTCCCACAGATACGCAGTATTTT. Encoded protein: CASSFSTGPTDTQYF.

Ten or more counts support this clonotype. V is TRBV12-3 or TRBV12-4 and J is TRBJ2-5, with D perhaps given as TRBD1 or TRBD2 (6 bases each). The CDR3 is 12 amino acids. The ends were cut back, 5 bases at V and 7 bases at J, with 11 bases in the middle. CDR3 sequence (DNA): TGTGCCAGCAGTCTAGGGGGGTTGACCCAGTACTTC. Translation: CASSLGGLTQYF.

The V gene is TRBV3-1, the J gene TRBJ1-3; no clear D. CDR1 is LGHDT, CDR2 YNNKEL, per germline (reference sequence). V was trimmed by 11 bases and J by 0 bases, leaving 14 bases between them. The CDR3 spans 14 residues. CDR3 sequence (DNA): TGTGCCGCCAGAGACTCCGGCTCTGGAAACACCATATATTTT. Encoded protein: CAARDSGSGNTIYF.

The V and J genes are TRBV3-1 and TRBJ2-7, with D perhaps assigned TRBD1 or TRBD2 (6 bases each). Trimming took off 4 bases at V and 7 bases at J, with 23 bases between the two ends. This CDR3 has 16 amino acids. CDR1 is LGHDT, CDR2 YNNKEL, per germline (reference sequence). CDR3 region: CASSRNPGARSQEQYF. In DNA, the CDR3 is TGTGCCAGCAGCCGCAACCCGGGGGCTCGGAGTCAAGAGCAGTACTTC.

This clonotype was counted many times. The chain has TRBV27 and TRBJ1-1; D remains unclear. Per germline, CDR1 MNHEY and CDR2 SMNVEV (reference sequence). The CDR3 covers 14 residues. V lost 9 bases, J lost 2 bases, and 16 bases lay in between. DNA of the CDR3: TGTGCCAGTAAGTCCACAGTCAAAAACACTGAAGCTTTCTTT. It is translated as CASKSTVKNTEAFF.

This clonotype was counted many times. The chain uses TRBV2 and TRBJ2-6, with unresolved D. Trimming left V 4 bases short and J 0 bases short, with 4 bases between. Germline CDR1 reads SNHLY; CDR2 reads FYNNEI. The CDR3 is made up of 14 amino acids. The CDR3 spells CASSGTSGANVLTF. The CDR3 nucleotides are TGTGCCAGCAGTGGGACCTCTGGGGCCAACGTCCTGACTTTC.

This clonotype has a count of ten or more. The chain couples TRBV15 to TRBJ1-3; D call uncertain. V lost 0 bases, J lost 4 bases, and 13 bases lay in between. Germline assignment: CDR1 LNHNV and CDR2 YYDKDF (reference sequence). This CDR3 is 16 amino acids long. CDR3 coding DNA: TGTGCCACCAGCAGAGATGGACGGGCGGAAGGAAACACCATATATTTT. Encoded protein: CATSRDGRAEGNTIYF. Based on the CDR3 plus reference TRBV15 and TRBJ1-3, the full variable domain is DAMVIQNPRYQVTQFGKPVTLSCSQTLNHNVMYWYQQKSSQAPKLLFHYYDKDFNNEADTPDNFQSRRPNTSFCFLDIRSPGLGDTAMYLCATSRDGRAEGNTIYFGEGSWLTVV.

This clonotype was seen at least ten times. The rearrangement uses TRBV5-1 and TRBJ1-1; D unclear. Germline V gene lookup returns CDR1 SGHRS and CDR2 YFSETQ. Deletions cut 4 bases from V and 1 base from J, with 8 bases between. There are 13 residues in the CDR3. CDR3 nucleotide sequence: TGCGCCAGCAGCGGGGATGGGAACACTGAAGCTTTCTTT. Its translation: CASSGDGNTEAFF.